This T cell receptor beta chain was found in a study of graft-versus-host responses after intestinal transplantation. Germline CDR1 reads SGHTA; CDR2 reads FQGNSA. V lost 5 bases, J lost 3 bases, and 13 bases stayed unmatched. The CDR3 contains 17 residues. Measured with immunoSEQ multiplex PCR; TCRdb has only the in-frame clones, and not every one. The table records 80,000 or so clones, about 92% of them present only once. This clonotype was obtained from a human patient who received an intestinal transplant, so some T cells may come from the graft donor. This chain uses TRBV7-2 with TRBJ2-3, with 8 positions matching TRBD2. Sequenced material: PBMCs, taken 98 days after intestinal transplantation. The CDR3 DNA sequence: TGTGCCAGCAGCCCGTTCACCGGGACTAGAAAAACAGATACGCAGTATTTT. Residues: CASSPFTGTRKTDTQYF.